This passage covers 14 T cell receptor beta chains from one sample sequenced in a study of blood T cell repertoires in COVID-19 (dated by TCRdb to the early 2020s). The method was the immunoSEQ multiplex PCR assay. In its TCRdb copy, this immuneACCESS table keeps in-frame sequences only and misses some clones. Where compared with another copy, unresolved V genes explain less than half of these, and the others have no known cause. Across this sample there are a few hundred thousand clones, with around 89% seen only once. 1% to 1.5% of the sample is in the top ten clones. The source material was peripheral blood. The receptor set was obtained from a man aged 35 to 55 with acute or convalescent COVID-19.

Notes on this clone: The sample carries other DNA sequences with the same CDR3. The chain links TRBV12-3 or TRBV12-4 to TRBJ1-2, with D maybe TRBD1 (5 bases). The CDR3 spans 13 residues. V dropped 2 bases and J dropped 4 bases, with 8 bases sitting between them. For the CDR3, the DNA is TGTGCCAGCAGTTTATCCAGGGTCTATGGCTACACCTTC. Translation gives CASSLSRVYGYTF.

This chain uses TRBV28 with TRBJ2-7; D ambiguous. The V end was cut by 6 bases, the J end by 3 bases, with 18 bases between. Germline CDR1 reads MDHEN; CDR2 reads SYDVKM. The CDR3 has 15 residues. The CDR3, as DNA: TGTGCCAGCAGCCCTATGGCGTCGACGGGCTACGAGCAGTACTTC. This sequence encodes CASSPMASTGYEQYF.

The chain employs TRBV5-1 and TRBJ1-1; 10 bases are a match to TRBD1. Per germline, CDR1 SGHRS and CDR2 YFSETQ. There are 15 residues in the CDR3. J lost 1 base, V lost 7 bases, and 7 bases had no gene match. The DNA for the CDR3 is TGCGCCAGCGGGACAGGGGAACTCGCGAACACTGAAGCTTTCTTT. It specifies CASGTGELANTEAFF.

V usage is TRBV10-3 and J usage is TRBJ1-1; D is unresolved. V was clipped by 7 bases and J by 0 bases, with 9 bases between them. The CDR3 sequence is 13 residues long. Germline V gene lookup returns CDR1 ENHRY and CDR2 SYGVKD. The CDR3 region has the DNA TGTGCCATCATGGGAGACCTGAACACTGAAGCTTTCTTT. Residues: CAIMGDLNTEAFF.

The genes are TRBV6-2 or TRBV6-3 and TRBJ1-2; 10 positions agree with TRBD1. V shed 5 bases and J 8 bases; nucleotides not matched to a gene: 8. The CDR3 has 14 amino acids. Looked up from germline, CDR1 is MNHEY and CDR2 is SVGEGT. CDR3 amino acids: CASSIDRGPYGYTF. Here the CDR3 DNA reads TGTGCCAGCAGTATCGACAGGGGGCCGTACGGCTACACCTTC.

A remark on this clone: The conserved phenylalanine or tryptophan is not found at the CDR3 terminus, so this likely reflects a read error. The DNA is left out, because the CDR3 cannot be placed on it with certainty; the CDR3 is given as TCRdb lists it. The chain joins TRBV5-8 to TRBJ2-7; TRBD2 reflects the table's D call only, with no check against the DNA. Looked up from germline, CDR1 is SGHTS and CDR2 is YDEGEE. 12 amino acids form the CDR3, both terminal residues included. The CDR3 loop is CASSFLSKGRNS.

This rearrangement joins TRBV9 to TRBJ1-1; perhaps TRBD1 as D (6 bases). V shed 0 bases and J shed 1 base, with 10 bases lying between them. The CDR3 consists of 15 residues. In germline, CDR1 is SGDLS, CDR2 YYNGEE. The CDR3 coding sequence is TGTGCCAGCAGCGTAGTTCAGGGGTCGAACACTGAAGCTTTCTTT. As protein: CASSVVQGSNTEAFF.

The chain couples TRBV3-1 (or the pseudogene TRBV3-2) to TRBJ1-2; TRBD1 matches at 12 bases. The CDR3 has 15 amino acids. Per the germline V gene, CDR1 is LGHDT and CDR2 is YNNKEL (reference sequence). The J segment lost 8 bases and the V segment lost 1 base, leaving 5 bases of the junction unmatched. CDR3 loop: CASSQVSGTGGGYTF. CDR3 nucleotides: TGTGCCAGCAGCCAAGTATCCGGGACAGGGGGCGGCTACACCTTC.

The CDR3 is CASSLGLAATYEQYF. In DNA form, the CDR3 reads TGTGCCAGCAGCTTAGGGCTAGCGGCCACCTACGAGCAGTACTTC. The chain recombines TRBV7-6 with TRBJ2-7, with TRBD2 identical over 7 bases. The junction had 5 bases not matched to a gene; V was cut back by 1 base and J by 2 bases. The CDR3 runs to 15 residues. From germline, CDR1 is SGHVS and CDR2 FNYEAQ.

The chain recombines TRBV29-1 with TRBJ2-1; TRBD1 aligns across 12 bases. The CDR3 covers 13 residues. Germline V gene lookup returns CDR1 SQVTM and CDR2 ANQGSEA. The J segment lost 8 bases and the V segment lost 5 bases, leaving 4 bases of the junction unmatched. The CDR3 sequence: CSVRDRGPYEQFF. The CDR3 DNA reads TGCAGCGTTCGGGACAGGGGGCCGTATGAGCAGTTCTTC.

The J gene is TRBJ2-2, the V gene TRBV10-3, with 11 bases identical to TRBD2. V lost 9 bases and J lost 4; bases outside the gene matches: 10. CDR1 and CDR2 from the germline V gene are ENHRY and SYGVKD. This CDR3 region has 16 residues. The CDR3 region has the DNA TGTGCCATTTCCTCTAGCGGGGGGTTAGTCACCGGGGAGCTGTTTTTT. This sequence encodes CAISSSGGLVTGELFF.

This clone has a count of ten or more. The chain employs TRBV7-9 and TRBJ2-2, with TRBD2 matching 7 bases. CDR1 and CDR2 (germline): SEHNR, FQNEAQ (reference sequence). V trimming: 3 bases; J trimming: 3 bases; junction bases outside the gene matches: 7. The CDR3 totals 16 residues. CDR3 region: CASSLAGVGDTGELFF. CDR3 DNA sequence: TGTGCCAGCAGCTTGGCGGGAGTAGGGGACACCGGGGAGCTGTTTTTT.

The chain employs TRBV24-1 and TRBJ1-6, with D possibly matching TRBD1 (6 bases). This CDR3 has 13 amino acids. V gave up 9 bases and J gave up 6 bases, with 11 bases separating them. Germline CDR1 is KGHDR and CDR2 is SFDVKD. CDR3 sequence (DNA): TGTGCCACCCAGGGGACGGTTAATTCACCCCTCCACTTT. Translating gives CATQGTVNSPLHF.

The CDR3 reads CAISELLAGIETQYF. CDR3 in DNA: TGTGCCATCAGTGAGTTACTAGCGGGGATTGAGACCCAGTACTTC. V and J are TRBV10-3 and TRBJ2-5; 10 bases are a match to TRBD2. The CDR3 runs to 15 residues. V shed 1 base and J 5 bases; nucleotides not matched to a gene: 4. CDR1 and CDR2 from the germline V gene are ENHRY and SYGVKD.